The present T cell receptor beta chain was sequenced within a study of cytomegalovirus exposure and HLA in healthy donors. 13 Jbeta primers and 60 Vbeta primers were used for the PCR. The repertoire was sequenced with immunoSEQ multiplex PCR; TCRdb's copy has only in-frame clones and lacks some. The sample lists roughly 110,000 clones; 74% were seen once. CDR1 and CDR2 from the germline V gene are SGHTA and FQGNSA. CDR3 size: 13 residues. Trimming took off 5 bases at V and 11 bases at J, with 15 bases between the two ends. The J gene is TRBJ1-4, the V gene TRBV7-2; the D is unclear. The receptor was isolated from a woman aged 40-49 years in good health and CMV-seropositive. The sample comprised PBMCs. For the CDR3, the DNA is TGTGCCAGCAGCCCGGGAGTGGAGCGGAAACTGTTTTTT. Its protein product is CASSPGVERKLFF.